This T cell receptor (beta chain) was captured by sequencing in a study of cytomegalovirus exposure and HLA in healthy donors. Study-wide context: Unique TCR beta sequences numbering some 120 million came from around 180 million T cells in an earlier analysis. Findings of the study overall: About 87% or about 30% of the time was how often most TCR beta V segments were productive, according to an earlier analysis. In most subjects, TCR beta sequences reportedly gave accurate predictions of HLA-A and HLA-B alleles.

Germline CDR1 is SGHAT and CDR2 is FQNNGV. This CDR3 has 15 residues. V shed 5 bases, J shed 4 bases, and the junction held 4 bases outside the gene matches. Concerning this clone itself: Antigen: not known.

Amplification used 60 Vbeta primers and 13 Jbeta primers. Sequencing was performed with immunoSEQ multiplex PCR; in TCRdb, only in-frame clones are kept and a portion is missing. The data contain around 170,000 clones, approximately 80% of them singletons. Sample: PBMCs. The rearrangement joins TRBV11-2 to TRBJ2-7; 14 bases fit TRBD2. The sequence derives from a woman in her forties or fifties in good health and CMV-seropositive. CDR3 in DNA: TGTGCCAGCAGCCCAGGGACTAGCGGGGGTTACGAGCAGTACTTC. Protein sequence: CASSPGTSGGYEQYF.